The 6 T cell receptor beta chains listed next were all sequenced from one sample in a study of pediatric ulcerative colitis. Profiling relied on immunoSEQ multiplex PCR, and the TCRdb table lists in-frame clones only, not all of them. The repertoire consists of about 36,000 clones, with 73% occurring once and the leading ten covering around 0.7%. Rectal tissue came from one to two pinch biopsies taken at colonoscopy. The sequencing input was gut tissue. The receptors were sampled from a boy aged 5-17 years with moderate ulcerative colitis.

The genes are TRBV10-3 and TRBJ2-3; D is ambiguous. Germline CDR1 reads ENHRY; CDR2 reads SYGVKD. The CDR3 runs 13 residues. V dropped 3 bases and J dropped 6 bases, with 10 bases sitting between them. For the CDR3, the DNA is TGTGCCATCAGTGAACTGTTGGGGGATACGCAGTATTTT. This gives the protein CAISELLGDTQYF.

Here the CDR3 reads CASTNWGAGTYEQYF. CDR3 coding DNA: TGTGCCAGCACCAACTGGGGAGCGGGGACCTACGAGCAGTACTTC. The genes are TRBV28 and TRBJ2-7; 7 positions agree with TRBD2. The germline gives CDR1 MDHEN, CDR2 SYDVKM. The CDR3 extends over 15 amino acids. V shed 7 bases and J 2 bases; nucleotides not matched to a gene: 11.

In its sample, this clone was seen a few times. The chain links TRBV13 to TRBJ2-1; 12 positions agree with TRBD2. Trimming took 5 bases from V and 12 from J; bases not matched to a gene: 14. Germline CDR1 and CDR2: PRHDT and FYEKMQ (reference sequence). The CDR3 spans 16 residues. CDR3 nucleotides: TGTGCCAGCAGCCCCCGGGGAACTAGCGGGAGGTTTAGGCAGTTCTTC. Protein sequence: CASSPRGTSGRFRQFF.

The chain carries TRBV7-2 and TRBJ1-2, with TRBD1 matching 12 bases. The junction had 5 bases not matched to a gene; V was cut back by 1 base and J by 8 bases. The germline gives CDR1 SGHTA, CDR2 FQGNSA. The CDR3 consists of 15 residues. In nucleotides, the CDR3 is TGTGCCAGCAGCTTAGGGGACAGGGGGCTGGAAGGCTACACCTTC. It translates to CASSLGDRGLEGYTF.

This clone was recorded only once. V and J are TRBV2 and TRBJ2-7; 7 bases are a match to TRBD1. Germline V gene data show CDR1 as SNHLY and CDR2 as FYNNEI. This CDR3 comprises 13 residues. V shed 1 base and J 6 bases; nucleotides not matched to a gene: 3. CDR3 DNA sequence: TGTGCCAGCAGTGAAGGACAGGGTCGCGAGCAGTACTTC. Translation gives CASSEGQGREQYF.

The rearrangement joins TRBV18 to TRBJ1-1; weak D call: TRBD1 (5 bases). Deletions cut 3 bases from V and 0 bases from J, with 11 bases between. Germline V gene lookup returns CDR1 KGHSH and CDR2 LQKENI. The CDR3 contains 15 residues. CDR3 protein: CASSPGGPMNTEAFF. The CDR3 region has the DNA TGTGCCAGCTCACCGGGGGGTCCCATGAACACTGAAGCTTTCTTT.